This TCR beta chain was captured by sequencing in a study of beta chain features in type 1 diabetes. The study, taken as a whole, reports: In all four CD4+ subsets, TCRB CDR3 length was significantly, moderately reduced in type 1 diabetes. Cells with high TCR expression could be over-represented when cDNA is sequenced. In the patient group, naive, central memory and Treg TCRB repertoires seemed more alike than in the healthy donor group.

Between the trimmed V and J ends, which lost 7 bases and 4 bases, there was a span of 10 bases. This CDR3 comprises 13 residues. Germline V gives CDR1 SNHLY, CDR2 FYNNEI. This clone was observed a handful of times. Its antigen remains unidentified. The isolated RNA, all of it, was reverse transcribed, so expressed TCRB transcripts were what got sequenced. Libraries were prepared by immunoSEQ multiplex PCR; TCRdb keeps only in-frame clonotypes and omits some of them. The sample holds fewer than 150,000 clones, less than 9% seen once. Material for sequencing was central memory CD4+ T cells from blood. This chain connects TRBV2 to TRBJ1-4; D gene uncertain. The clonotype was recovered from a woman in her 30s in good health. CDR3 in DNA: TGTGCCAGCATGGGCAGCTATAATGAAAAACTGTTTTTT. It is translated as CASMGSYNEKLFF.